This T cell receptor (beta chain) was documented in a study of prognosis after radiotherapy for stage I lung cancer. Study-level findings and limits: Following stereotactic body radiation therapy, unique TCR clone counts fell, with a median of approximately 9,600 versus 7,200.

There were 5 to 7.5 milliliters of peripheral blood drawn at each of two time points. The V and J ends lost 4 bases and 4 bases respectively, with 15 bases between them. The CDR3 runs to 15 residues. Amplicons of TCR beta CDR3 were generated from genomic DNA by two-round multiplex PCR. The authors ran first-round PCR with primers specific to each TRBV and TRBJ gene. One entry per CDR3 protein, called by TCRdb with MiXCR from the multiplex PCR reads. The table lists 30,000 or so distinct CDR3 sequences, approximately 46% of them singletons. Ten or more counts support this clonotype. Its antigen is not identified.

The rearrangement uses TRBV12-3 or TRBV12-4 and TRBJ2-3; D possibly uses TRBD1 or TRBD2 (5 bases each). The source of this sequence is a donor aged 50 or older with non-small cell lung cancer. The sample here was PBMCs, taken before or after stereotactic body radiation therapy (not recorded which). The CDR3 bases are TGTGCCAGCAGTTCAAGGTGGGGGTTGGCAGATACGCAGTATTTT. Translation gives CASSSRWGLADTQYF.